This T cell receptor beta chain was obtained from a study of T cells in Graves' hyperthyroidism and ophthalmopathy. Authors of the study amplified TCR beta CDR3 regions from RNA transcripts. HTBI primers were employed in a first-round RT-PCR of the TCR CDR3. TCRdb reprocessed the multiplex PCR reads with MiXCR, giving one entry per CDR3 protein. This sample has approximately 270,000 distinct CDR3 sequences, with just over 14% found just once. This clonotype showed up many times. As yet, its antigen is unknown. Study results and caveats: Expanded thyroid clonotypes (above 0.001) were mostly also found in blood.

The receptor was derived from a woman aged 40 to 50 with Graves' hyperthyroidism that later progressed to Graves' ophthalmopathy. Sequenced sample: blood.

The CDR3 loop reads CASSLARVAGGPNEQFF. CDR3 coding DNA: TGTGCCAGCAGCTTGGCCAGGGTAGCGGGAGGGCCGAATGAGCAGTTCTTC. The rearrangement uses TRBV5-8 and TRBJ2-1; 11 bases are shared with TRBD2. CDR1 is SGHTS and CDR2 is YDEGEE in the germline V gene. The length of the CDR3 is 17 residues. The V gene end was trimmed by 0 bases and the J gene end by 7 bases; junction bases not matched to a gene: 9.